This is a list of T cell receptor beta chains from one sample in a study of blood T cell repertoires in COVID-19. Sequenced by immunoSEQ multiplex PCR; TCRdb stores in-frame clones only, minus some. The sample comprises 200,000 to 300,000 clones, 75% to 90% of which are singletons, and roughly 3.7% rests with the top ten. The material sequenced was peripheral blood. Receptors were obtained from a woman aged 40 to 49 with acute or convalescent COVID-19. The CDR3 runs from the conserved cysteine through the conserved F or W. Each record gives: V gene, clone size, J gene, CDR3 protein. A row's size may be missing; if present it is once, few, many or a size class.

v_gene: TRBV2; abundance: .; j_gene: TRBJ1-1; CDR3aa: CPQDRGFGRKEAFF
v_gene: TRBV19; abundance: once; j_gene: TRBJ1-5; CDR3aa: CASSYRGAAQPQHF
v_gene: TRBV6-5; abundance: few; j_gene: TRBJ2-3; CDR3aa: CASSRDRVDTQYF
v_gene: TRBV4-1; abundance: .; j_gene: TRBJ2-2; CDR3aa: CASSHGELDGELFF
v_gene: TRBV6-5; abundance: once; j_gene: TRBJ1-3; CDR3aa: CASIGGDSANTIYF
v_gene: TRBV19; abundance: .; j_gene: TRBJ1-3; CDR3aa: CASSKDGQVEFNTIYF
v_gene: TRBV7-6; abundance: .; j_gene: TRBJ2-2; CDR3aa: CASSPHPGQNTGELFF
v_gene: TRBV3-1/TRBV3-2; abundance: .; j_gene: TRBJ2-1; CDR3aa: CASSQDGSVQPFF
v_gene: TRBV27; abundance: .; j_gene: TRBJ1-1; CDR3aa: CASSSGQNTEAFF
v_gene: TRBV5-1; abundance: .; j_gene: TRBJ1-1; CDR3aa: CASSLQTGRTEAFF
v_gene: TRBV7-2; abundance: .; j_gene: TRBJ2-3; CDR3aa: CASSLLAGGGGTQYF
v_gene: TRBV19; abundance: .; j_gene: TRBJ2-1; CDR3aa: CASSIRSLKVGGNEQFF
v_gene: TRBV6-1; abundance: .; j_gene: TRBJ2-1; CDR3aa: CASSDSYNEQFF
v_gene: TRBV24-1; abundance: .; j_gene: TRBJ1-5; CDR3aa: CATSDLWGKGNQPQHF
v_gene: TRBV27; abundance: .; j_gene: TRBJ1-2; CDR3aa: CASSFGTSYGYTF
v_gene: TRBV24-1; abundance: .; j_gene: TRBJ1-2; CDR3aa: CATSDPREGAYQDGYTF
v_gene: TRBV5-1; abundance: once; j_gene: TRBJ2-1; CDR3aa: CASSFNAANNEQFF
v_gene: TRBV7-9; abundance: .; j_gene: TRBJ2-3; CDR3aa: CASSPSGGLTDTQYF
v_gene: TRBV7-2; abundance: .; j_gene: TRBJ2-2; CDR3aa: CASRRTPGTGGTGELFF
v_gene: TRBV5-1; abundance: .; j_gene: TRBJ2-3; CDR3aa: CASRRNRDRTPDTQYF
v_gene: TRBV19; abundance: .; j_gene: TRBJ1-5; CDR3aa: CASSIGQTRYNQPQHF
v_gene: TRBV6-5; abundance: .; j_gene: TRBJ1-1; CDR3aa: CASSRTGAKAFF
v_gene: TRBV19; abundance: .; j_gene: TRBJ2-2; CDR3aa: CATRQGAQTGELFF
v_gene: TRBV3-1/TRBV3-2; abundance: .; j_gene: TRBJ2-2; CDR3aa: CASSQDVGRGPRGELFF
v_gene: TRBV11-2; abundance: .; j_gene: TRBJ2-3; CDR3aa: CASSPGLGGRDTQYF
v_gene: TRBV5-1; abundance: .; j_gene: TRBJ1-2; CDR3aa: CASSLAARGLDYGYTF
v_gene: TRBV20-1; abundance: .; j_gene: TRBJ1-2; CDR3aa: CSPGPQGYTF
v_gene: TRBV2; abundance: .; j_gene: TRBJ1-6; CDR3aa: CASRDDRGDNSPLHF
v_gene: TRBV6-6; abundance: .; j_gene: TRBJ1-2; CDR3aa: CASRTGGNYGYTF
v_gene: TRBV5-1; abundance: .; j_gene: TRBJ1-4; CDR3aa: CASSPTGNGNEKLFF
v_gene: TRBV7-2; abundance: .; j_gene: TRBJ2-3; CDR3aa: CASSLDRGGVDTQYF
v_gene: TRBV6-2/TRBV6-3; abundance: .; j_gene: TRBJ1-5; CDR3aa: CASSYAVENQPQHF
v_gene: TRBV14; abundance: .; j_gene: TRBJ1-2; CDR3aa: CASSQDSLDRGQVGYTF
v_gene: TRBV7-3; abundance: .; j_gene: TRBJ1-1; CDR3aa: CASSLYGGITEAFF
v_gene: TRBV2; abundance: .; j_gene: TRBJ1-1; CDR3aa: CASSDWGQGVSAFF
v_gene: TRBV11-2; abundance: .; j_gene: TRBJ2-5; CDR3aa: CASRRETQYF
v_gene: TRBV3-1/TRBV3-2; abundance: .; j_gene: TRBJ2-3; CDR3aa: CASSLHRTERTDTQYF
v_gene: TRBV2; abundance: once; j_gene: TRBJ1-5; CDR3aa: CASSVQGSDQPQHF